The 11 T cell receptor beta chains below come from one sample, sequenced in a study of blood T cell repertoires in COVID-19. Method: immunoSEQ multiplex PCR; TCRdb's copy keeps in-frame clones and lacks some. The sample shows more than 200,000 clones, about 90% of them seen only once. Sample: PBMCs or T cells enriched from blood (not recorded which). The receptor source for this set is a woman between 18 and 29 years old who had recovered from COVID-19.

This chain connects TRBV28 to TRBJ1-5; 7 bases align to TRBD1. CDR3 length equals 14 residues. The junction had 8 bases not matched to a gene; V was cut back by 6 bases and J by 6 bases. Germline loops: CDR1 MDHEN, CDR2 SYDVKM. The CDR3 loop is CASSQGDRSQPQHF. DNA of the CDR3: TGTGCCAGCAGCCAGGGGGATCGGTCTCAGCCCCAGCATTTT.

The genes are TRBV5-4 and TRBJ1-3; 10 nucleotides agree with TRBD1. CDR3 size: 15 residues. Trimming at V came to 3 bases and at J to 4 bases, leaving 4 bases not matched to a gene. The germline CDR1 and CDR2 sequences are SGHNT and YYREEE (reference sequence). The CDR3 DNA reads as TGTGCCAGCAGCTCCCGGGACAGGGGAGGAAACACCATATATTTT. Translated: CASSSRDRGGNTIYF.

The rearrangement links TRBV19 to TRBJ1-2; D remains ambiguous. The CDR3 is 15 residues long. Trimming stripped 3 bases from V and 4 bases from J, with 15 bases between. The germline CDR1 and CDR2 sequences are LNHDA and SQIVND (reference sequence). The CDR3 region is CASSIASTSGYGYTF. The CDR3 DNA is TGTGCCAGTAGTATCGCGTCAACGTCGGGCTATGGCTACACCTTC.

This clone was detected a few times. V usage is TRBV11-2 and J usage is TRBJ1-2; 8 nucleotides agree with TRBD1. Per germline, CDR1 SGHAT and CDR2 FQNNGV. The V and J ends lost 3 bases and 7 bases, in that order; junction bases with no gene match: 7. This CDR3 region has 14 residues. As DNA, the CDR3 is TGTGCCAGCAGCTTGACAGGGGATCGGGGTGGCTACACCTTC. As protein: CASSLTGDRGGYTF.

The chain joins TRBV19 to TRBJ2-2; 7 positions match TRBD2. The J segment lost 1 base and the V segment lost 7 bases, leaving 6 bases of the junction unmatched. Germline CDR1 LNHDA, CDR2 SQIVND (reference sequence). CDR3 length equals 15 residues. CDR3 DNA: TGTGCCAGTACCGCGCTAGCGGAGAACACCGGGGAGCTGTTTTTT. Translation: CASTALAENTGELFF.

The V gene is TRBV19, the J gene TRBJ2-7, with a possible D match to TRBD2 (6 bases). V lost 4 bases and J lost 2, with 15 bases in between. The CDR3 has 15 amino acids. CDR1 and CDR2 (germline): LNHDA, SQIVND (reference sequence). This chain's CDR3 is CASSNLGGLPYEQYF. CDR3 DNA: TGTGCCAGTAGTAATCTCGGAGGGCTCCCCTACGAGCAGTACTTC.

This chain uses TRBV11-1 with TRBJ2-5; D gene uncertain. This CDR3 region has 12 residues. Germline V gene sequence: CDR1 SGHAT, CDR2 FQDESV (reference sequence). V lost 3 bases to trimming and J lost 4 bases, with 6 bases between them. CDR3 amino acids: CASSFFRETQYF. The CDR3 DNA reads as TGTGCCAGCAGCTTCTTCCGAGAGACCCAGTACTTC. Filled out from reference TRBV11-1 and TRBJ2-5, the complete variable domain reads EAEVAQSPRYKITEKSQAVAFWCDPISGHATLYWYRQILGQGPELLVQFQDESVVDDSQLPKDRFSAERLKGVDSTLKIQPAELGDSAMYLCASSFFRETQYFGPGTRLLVL.

V and J are TRBV2 and TRBJ2-3; 8 bases fit TRBD1. Germline values: CDR1 SNHLY, CDR2 FYNNEI. The CDR3 runs 13 residues. Trimming at V came to 8 bases and at J to 5 bases, leaving 6 bases not matched to a gene. The CDR3: CASPTGVEDTQYF. Here the CDR3 DNA reads TGTGCCAGCCCGACAGGGGTAGAAGATACGCAGTATTTT. Together with reference TRBV2 and TRBJ2-3, the CDR3 gives the full variable domain: EPEVTQTPSHQVTQMGQEVILRCVPISNHLYFYWYRQILGQKVEFLVSFYNNEISEKSEIFDDQFSVERPDGSNFTLKIRSTKLEDSAMYFCASPTGVEDTQYFGPGTRLTVL.

The V call is TRBV12-3 or TRBV12-4, the J call TRBJ1-5, with D hard to call. The germline V and J ends were trimmed by 3 bases and 6 bases, with 9 bases remaining between them. The CDR3 has 13 amino acids. In DNA form, the CDR3 reads TGTGCCAGCAGTTTGCTCCGTAGTCAGCCCCAGCATTTT. It is translated as CASSLLRSQPQHF.

The chain couples TRBV7-8 to TRBJ1-4, with no clear D. Germline V lookup: CDR1 SGHVS, CDR2 FQNEAQ. The CDR3 is made up of 15 amino acids. The ends were cut back, 5 bases at V and 6 bases at J, with 16 bases in the middle. The CDR3 here is CASSQEAWGDEKLFF. CDR3 DNA sequence: TGTGCCAGCAGCCAAGAGGCATGGGGAGATGAAAAACTGTTTTTT.

There are a few counts of this clone. J is TRBJ1-1 and V is TRBV6-4; D is unclear. Germline CDR1 is MRHNA and CDR2 is SNTAGT. Trimming shortened V by 2 bases and J by 1 base, and 5 bases separated the two germline ends. The CDR3 contains 13 residues. The CDR3 nucleotides are TGTGCCAGCAGTGACAGAGAGAACACTGAAGCTTTCTTT. Amino acids: CASSDRENTEAFF.